A selection of T cell receptor beta chains follows, all from one sample in a study of cytomegalovirus exposure and HLA in healthy donors. Some clones are missing from TCRdb's copy, which holds only in-frame ones; the method was immunoSEQ multiplex PCR. The sample records about 180,000 clones, around 76% being singletons. Sequenced material: PBMCs. These receptors were obtained from a woman in her 30s in good health and CMV-seropositive. The CDR3 runs from the conserved cysteine through the conserved F or W. The D gene is left open where the match is weak. Some rows mark clone size as missing; the rest say once, few, many or name a class of expanded clone.

clone size	D gene	V gene	J gene	CDR3 DNA	CDR3 protein
few	.	TRBV2	TRBJ2-7	TGTGCCAGCAGCGACCAGGGGCAGGGTTATAGCGAGCAGTACTTC	CASSDQGQGYSEQYF
.	.	TRBV5-6	TRBJ2-2	TGTGCCAGCAGCTTGGCCTGGAGGGGTAGGGGGCAGCTGTTTTTT	CASSLAWRGRGQLFF
.	.	TRBV4-3	TRBJ2-1	TGCGCCAGCAGCCCGAGTACACCCGGGACTTTAAGCTCCTACAATGAGCAGTTCTTC	CASSPSTPGTLSSYNEQFF
.	.	TRBV4-3	TRBJ2-1	TGCGCCAGCAGCCAATCAGGGGCTCACCTCGCTTCCTACAATGAGCAGTTCTTC	CASSQSGAHLASYNEQFF
.	.	TRBV19	TRBJ1-5	TGTGCCAGTACGGACAGAGATCAGCCCCAGCATTTT	CASTDRDQPQHF
few	.	TRBV7-9	TRBJ2-5	TGTGCCAGCAGCCGGGAGACCCAGTACTTC	CASSRETQYF
.	.	TRBV27	TRBJ2-7	TGTGCCAGCAGTTTATCTTGGCGGGGTTCCTCCTACGAGCAGTACTTC	CASSLSWRGSSYEQYF
.	TRBD2	TRBV7-7	TRBJ2-1	TGTGCCAGCAGCCCCGGCCCACGACTAGCGGGGGGGAGCTCCTACAATGAGCAGTTCTTC	CASSPGPRLAGGSSYNEQFF
once	.	TRBV27	TRBJ2-1	TGTGCCAGCAGTTTAGTAGCGGACTCCTACAATGAGCAGTTCTTC	CASSLVADSYNEQFF
.	.	TRBV28	TRBJ1-1	TGTGCCAGCGTGGTGGGCATGAACACTGAAGCTTTCTTT	CASVVGMNTEAFF
.	TRBD2	TRBV4-2	TRBJ2-7	TGTGCCAGCAGCCAAACTAGCGGGGGCACACGCTCCTACGAGCAGTACTTC	CASSQTSGGTRSYEQYF